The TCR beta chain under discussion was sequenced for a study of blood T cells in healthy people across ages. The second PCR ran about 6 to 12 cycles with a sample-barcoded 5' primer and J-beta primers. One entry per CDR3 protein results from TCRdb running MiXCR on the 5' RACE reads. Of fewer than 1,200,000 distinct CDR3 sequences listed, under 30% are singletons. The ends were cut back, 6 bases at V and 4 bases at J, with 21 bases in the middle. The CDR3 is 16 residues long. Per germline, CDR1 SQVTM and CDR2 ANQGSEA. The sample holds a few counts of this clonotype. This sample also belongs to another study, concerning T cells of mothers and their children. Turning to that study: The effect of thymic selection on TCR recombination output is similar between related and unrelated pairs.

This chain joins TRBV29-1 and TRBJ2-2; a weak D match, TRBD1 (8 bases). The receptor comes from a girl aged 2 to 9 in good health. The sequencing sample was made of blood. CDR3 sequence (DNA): TGCAGCGTCAGTTCGACAGGGGAGGGCCGCACCGGGGAGCTGTTTTTT. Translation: CSVSSTGEGRTGELFF.